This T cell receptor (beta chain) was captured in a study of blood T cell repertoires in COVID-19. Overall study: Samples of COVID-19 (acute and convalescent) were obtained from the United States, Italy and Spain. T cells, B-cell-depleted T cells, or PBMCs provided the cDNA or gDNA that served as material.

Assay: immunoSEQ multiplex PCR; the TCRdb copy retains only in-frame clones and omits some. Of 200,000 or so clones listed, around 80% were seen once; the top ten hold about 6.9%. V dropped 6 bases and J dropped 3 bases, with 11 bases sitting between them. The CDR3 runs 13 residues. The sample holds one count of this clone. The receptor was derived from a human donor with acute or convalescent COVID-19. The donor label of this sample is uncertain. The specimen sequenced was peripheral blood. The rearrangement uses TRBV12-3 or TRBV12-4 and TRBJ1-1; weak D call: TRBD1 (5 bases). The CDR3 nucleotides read TGTGCCAGCAGCATCCAGGGCGACACTGAAGCTTTCTTT. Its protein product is CASSIQGDTEAFF.